This entry concerns a single TCR beta chain. Its cognate antigen is unknown. At the DNA level, this CDR3 is encoded by other sequences in the same sample as well. This entry comes from a study of shared clonotypes between healthy human individuals. Study-level points and caveats: As a rule, naive subsets had a larger estimated richness than memory subsets.

The CDR3 is 13 residues long. CDR1 and CDR2 (germline): SQVTM, ANQGSEA. Trimming removed 6 bases at V and 2 bases at J, with 10 bases between. TCRdb keeps only in-frame clones here, not all; method: immunoSEQ multiplex PCR. The table has around 1.9 million clones, about 93% seen once. CD45RO-negative cells were positively selected for CCR7, leaving out terminally differentiated effector memory CD45RA+ cells. The clonotype originates from a man aged 18 to 30 in good health. Some clones in this sample may be carry-over from other donors' samples. The V call is TRBV29-1, the J call TRBJ2-2, with D maybe TRBD1 (5 bases). The specimen sequenced was naive CD8+ T cells from PBMCs. The CDR3 bases are TGCAGCGTGGCCAGGGCAAACACCGGGGAGCTGTTTTTT. This gives the protein CSVARANTGELFF.